What follows is one T cell receptor beta chain and its context. Antigen specificity is unknown. Using immunoSEQ multiplex PCR, the repertoire was profiled, and TCRdb retains in-frame clones only, with some absent. The sample lists fewer than 80,000 clones, 85% to 90% occurring once. The data derive from a study of OX40 agonist ivuxolimab in advanced cancers. Across the study: Ivuxolimab, an agonist antibody against OX40 (CD134), was given to patients. Three dose-escalation patients had partial responses: one with hepatocellular carcinoma and two with cutaneous melanoma.

The study's findings and limits: At 0.1 to 3.0 mg/kg and by week 6, CD4+ and CD8+ T cells in the blood had expanded clonally. The expanded peripheral T cells' antigen specificity was not determined.

This specimen was CD4+ or CD8+ T cells sorted from blood, taken in a trial of the OX40 agonist ivuxolimab. The TCR comes from an adult with an advanced solid tumor such as melanoma, head and neck, liver or kidney cancer.

CDR3 nucleotide sequence: TGTGCCAGCAGCGGGGGGCTGGGCACCGGGGAGCTGTTTTTT. Protein product: CASSGGLGTGELFF. This rearrangement joins TRBV2 to TRBJ2-2; TRBD2 might be the D (7 bases). The CDR3 totals 14 residues. Germline V gene sequence: CDR1 SNHLY, CDR2 FYNNEI. The V gene lost 6 bases and the J gene lost 4 bases, with 12 bases spanning the gap. Full variable domain (remainder filled in from reference TRBV2 and TRBJ2-2): EPEVTQTPSHQVTQMGQEVILRCVPISNHLYFYWYRQILGQKVEFLVSFYNNEISEKSEIFDDQFSVERPDGSNFTLKIRSTKLEDSAMYFCASSGGLGTGELFFGEGSRLTVL.